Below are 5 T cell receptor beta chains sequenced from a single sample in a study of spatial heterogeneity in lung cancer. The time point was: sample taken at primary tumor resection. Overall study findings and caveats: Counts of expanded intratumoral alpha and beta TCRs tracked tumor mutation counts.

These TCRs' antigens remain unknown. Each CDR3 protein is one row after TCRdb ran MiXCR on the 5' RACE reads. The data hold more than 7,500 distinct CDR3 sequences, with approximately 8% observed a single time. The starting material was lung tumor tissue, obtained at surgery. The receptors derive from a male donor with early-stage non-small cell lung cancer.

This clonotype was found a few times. This CDR3 is CASRAGLRLKASYNEQFF. CDR3 nucleotides: TGTGCCAGCAGAGCCGGGCTCCGTCTAAAAGCGTCCTACAATGAGCAGTTCTTC. The rearrangement joins TRBV6-5 to TRBJ2-1; D uncertain. V was shortened by 6 bases and J by 1 base, with 22 bases between the two germline ends. The CDR3 is 18 amino acids. Germline-derived CDR1 and CDR2 are MNHEY and SVGAGI.

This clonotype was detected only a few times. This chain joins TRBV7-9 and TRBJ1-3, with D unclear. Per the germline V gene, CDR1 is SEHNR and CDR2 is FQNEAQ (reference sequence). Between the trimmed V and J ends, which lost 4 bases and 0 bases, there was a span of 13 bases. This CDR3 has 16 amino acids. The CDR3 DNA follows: TGTGCCAGCAGCTCCCAGACTGTGAGCTCTGGAAACACCATATATTTT. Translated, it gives CASSSQTVSSGNTIYF.

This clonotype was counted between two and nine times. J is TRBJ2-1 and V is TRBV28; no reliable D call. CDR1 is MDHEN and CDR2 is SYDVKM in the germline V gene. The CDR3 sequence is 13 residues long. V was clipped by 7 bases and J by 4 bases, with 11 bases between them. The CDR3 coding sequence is TGTGCCAGCAAGCTAGTAGGTTACAATGAGCAGTTCTTC. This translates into CASKLVGYNEQFF.

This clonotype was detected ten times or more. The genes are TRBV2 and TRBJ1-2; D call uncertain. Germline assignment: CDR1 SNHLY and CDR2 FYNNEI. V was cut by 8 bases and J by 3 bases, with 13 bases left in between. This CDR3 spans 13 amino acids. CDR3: CASGEQPDYGYTF. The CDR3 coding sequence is TGTGCCAGCGGGGAACAACCGGACTATGGCTACACCTTC.

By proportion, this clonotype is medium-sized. The CDR3 region has the DNA TGCAGCGTTGATTTGGGGGACAACGAGCAGTACTTC. Its protein is CSVDLGDNEQYF. The chain uses TRBV29-1 and TRBJ2-7, with D tentatively TRBD1 (6 bases). Germline CDR1 reads SQVTM; CDR2 reads ANQGSEA. The CDR3 loop spans 12 amino acids. Trimming pared 3 bases from V and 5 bases from J, leaving 11 bases between.